The entry that follows covers one T cell receptor (beta chain) sequence. The data were obtained in a study of technical replicates of blood from a handful of donors. Profiled with immunoSEQ multiplex PCR; TCRdb holds only in-frame clones, not every one. The table shows under 90,000 clones, with roughly 94% occurring only once. The CDR3 sequence is 13 residues long. Germline V gene lookup returns CDR1 SGHAT and CDR2 FQNNGV. V gave up 1 base and J gave up 4 bases, with 7 bases separating them. The receptor was derived from a human donor in good health. The rearrangement links TRBV11-2 to TRBJ1-1; no clear D. The sequencing sample was made of T cells isolated from PBMCs. For the CDR3, the DNA is TGTGCCAGCAGCTTAGGTCGGGGCACTGAAGCTTTCTTT. Translation: CASSLGRGTEAFF.